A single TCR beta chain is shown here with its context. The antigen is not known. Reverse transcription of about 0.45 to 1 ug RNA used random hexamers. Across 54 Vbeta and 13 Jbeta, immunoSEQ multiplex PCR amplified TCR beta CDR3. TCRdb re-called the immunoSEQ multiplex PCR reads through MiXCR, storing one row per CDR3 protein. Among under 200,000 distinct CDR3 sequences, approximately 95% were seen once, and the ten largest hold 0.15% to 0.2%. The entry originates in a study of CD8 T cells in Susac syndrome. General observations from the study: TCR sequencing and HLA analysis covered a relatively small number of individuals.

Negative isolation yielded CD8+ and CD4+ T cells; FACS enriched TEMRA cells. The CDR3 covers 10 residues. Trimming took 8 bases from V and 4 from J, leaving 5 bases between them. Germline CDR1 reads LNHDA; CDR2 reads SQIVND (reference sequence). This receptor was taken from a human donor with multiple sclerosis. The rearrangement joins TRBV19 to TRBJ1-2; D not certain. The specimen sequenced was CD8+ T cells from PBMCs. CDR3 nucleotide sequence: TGTGCCAGTGGTCCCTATGGCTACACCTTC. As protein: CASGPYGYTF. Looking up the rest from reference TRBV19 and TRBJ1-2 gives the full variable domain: DGGITQSPKYLFRKEGQNVTLSCEQNLNHDAMYWYRQDPGQGLRLIYYSQIVNDFQKGDIAEGYSVSREKKESFPLTVTSAQKNPTAFYLCASGPYGYTFGSGTRLTVV.